This T cell receptor beta chain comes out of a study of response to subunit inactivated influenza vaccine. Overall study results and limits: Few new T cells, the authors suggested, are recruited by each seasonal influenza vaccination.

Of note for this clonotype: Its specificity is not known.

Germline lookup yields CDR1 KGHSH and CDR2 LQKENI. This CDR3 is 17 amino acids long. The trim removed 2 bases at V and 2 bases at J, leaving 11 bases unmatched. Using its own MiXCR run on the RT-PCR reads, TCRdb lists one record per CDR3 protein. This table has roughly 760,000 distinct CDR3 sequences, approximately 22% appearing once. This specimen was PBMCs from blood, taken 4 to 6 days after vaccination. This sequence joins TRBV18 and TRBJ2-7; 8 bases align to TRBD1. The source is a man in his fifties or sixties who received an inactivated influenza vaccine. The DNA of the CDR3 is TGTGCCAGCTCACCATTCCTCACGGGACAGGAGACCTACGAGCAGTACTTC. Its protein product is CASSPFLTGQETYEQYF.